The rows below give T cell receptor beta chains drawn from one sample of a study of T cells in localized non-small cell lung cancer. The method was immunoSEQ multiplex PCR; TCRdb's version includes in-frame clones alone and lacks a portion of them. The profile shows around 2,700 clones, approximately 28% of them singletons. Specimen: lung tumor tissue, collected before any cancer treatment. Every receptor here comes from a woman between 35 and 75 years old with stage III lung adenocarcinoma. The CDR3 runs from the conserved cysteine through the conserved F or W. A D gene is named only where the DNA matches it firmly. Clone size is not always given. Where it is, it says once, few, many or a class for expanded clones.

J gene: TRBJ2-1
V gene: TRBV25-1
clone size: -
D gene: TRBD1
CDR3 protein: CASSRDRGSDEQFF
CDR3 DNA: TGTGCCAGCAGTAGGGACAGGGGTAGTGATGAGCAGTTCTTC

J gene: TRBJ1-1
V gene: TRBV9
clone size: medium-sized
D gene: TRBD1
CDR3 protein: CASTRDSMNTEAFF
CDR3 DNA: TGTGCCAGCACCCGGGACAGCATGAACACTGAAGCTTTCTTT

J gene: TRBJ2-3
V gene: TRBV14
clone size: -
D gene: -
CDR3 protein: CASSQGLEISQYF
CDR3 DNA: TGTGCCAGCAGCCAAGGGTTGGAAATCAGTCAGTATTTT

J gene: TRBJ2-7
V gene: TRBV19
clone size: -
D gene: -
CDR3 protein: CASSVDRGAYEQYF
CDR3 DNA: TGTGCCAGTAGTGTGGACAGAGGGGCCTACGAGCAGTACTTC

J gene: TRBJ1-1
V gene: TRBV6-8
clone size: -
D gene: -
CDR3 protein: CASSESRVEAFF
CDR3 DNA: TGTGCCAGCAGTGAGTCTAGGGTTGAAGCTTTCTTT

J gene: TRBJ1-5
V gene: TRBV19
clone size: -
D gene: -
CDR3 protein: CASSIDWTASQPQHF
CDR3 DNA: TGTGCCAGTAGTATAGATTGGACCGCCAGCCAGCCCCAGCATTTT

J gene: TRBJ2-5
V gene: TRBV6-8
clone size: medium-sized
D gene: -
CDR3 protein: CASGLLQETQYF
CDR3 DNA: TGTGCCAGCGGACTACTTCAAGAGACCCAGTACTTC

J gene: TRBJ2-1
V gene: TRBV6-8
clone size: few
D gene: TRBD2
CDR3 protein: CASSLAGGRNEQFF
CDR3 DNA: TGTGCCAGCAGCTTAGCGGGAGGGCGCAATGAGCAGTTCTTC

J gene: TRBJ1-1
V gene: TRBV18
clone size: -
D gene: -
CDR3 protein: CASSPILPPGTKNTEAFF
CDR3 DNA: TGTGCCAGCTCACCAATCCTTCCCCCAGGGACCAAGAACACTGAAGCTTTCTTT

J gene: TRBJ2-2
V gene: TRBV11-3
clone size: -
D gene: TRBD1
CDR3 protein: CASSSRQGANTGELFF
CDR3 DNA: TGTGCCAGCAGCTCCCGACAGGGGGCGAACACCGGGGAGCTGTTTTTT

J gene: TRBJ2-4
V gene: TRBV14
clone size: -
D gene: TRBD2
CDR3 protein: CASSQDRRTREEAKNIQYF
CDR3 DNA: TGTGCCAGCAGCCAAGACCGTCGGACTCGGGAGGAGGCCAAAAACATTCAGTACTTC

J gene: TRBJ1-2
V gene: TRBV15
clone size: -
D gene: -
CDR3 protein: CATSRDSGELYGYTF
CDR3 DNA: TGTGCCACCAGCAGAGATTCAGGGGAACTCTATGGCTACACCTTC

J gene: TRBJ1-4
V gene: TRBV28
clone size: -
D gene: -
CDR3 protein: CASSFAGTGNEKLFF
CDR3 DNA: TGTGCCAGCAGTTTCGCCGGGACGGGTAATGAAAAACTGTTTTTT

J gene: TRBJ2-2
V gene: TRBV29-1
clone size: -
D gene: -
CDR3 protein: CSVEYSVGELFF
CDR3 DNA: TGCAGCGTTGAATACTCTGTCGGGGAGCTGTTTTTT

J gene: TRBJ1-1
V gene: TRBV14
clone size: -
D gene: -
CDR3 protein: CASSLMDGTEAFF
CDR3 DNA: TGTGCCAGCAGCCTGATGGATGGCACTGAAGCTTTCTTT

J gene: TRBJ1-3
V gene: TRBV29-1
clone size: -
D gene: -
CDR3 protein: CSVDIGGIGNTIYF
CDR3 DNA: TGCAGCGTTGACATAGGGGGGATCGGAAACACCATATATTTT

J gene: TRBJ2-1
V gene: TRBV5-1
clone size: once
D gene: TRBD1
CDR3 protein: CASSLVGQGMENNEQFF
CDR3 DNA: TGCGCCAGCAGCTTGGTAGGACAGGGCATGGAGAACAATGAGCAGTTCTTC

J gene: TRBJ1-2
V gene: TRBV11-3
clone size: medium-sized
D gene: -
CDR3 protein: CASSNIPDSYGYTF
CDR3 DNA: TGTGCCAGCAGCAATATACCCGACAGCTATGGCTACACCTTC

J gene: TRBJ2-7
V gene: TRBV28
clone size: few
D gene: -
CDR3 protein: CASRVGTSFYEQYF
CDR3 DNA: TGTGCCAGCAGAGTTGGGACCAGCTTCTACGAGCAGTACTTC

J gene: TRBJ2-7
V gene: TRBV7-2
clone size: few
D gene: -
CDR3 protein: CASSLVKTYEQYF
CDR3 DNA: TGTGCCAGCAGTTTAGTCAAGACCTACGAGCAGTACTTC

J gene: TRBJ2-2
V gene: TRBV29-1
clone size: -
D gene: -
CDR3 protein: CSVVGETGELFF
CDR3 DNA: TGCAGCGTTGTCGGTGAGACCGGGGAGCTGTTTTTT

J gene: TRBJ2-1
V gene: TRBV29-1
clone size: few
D gene: -
CDR3 protein: CSERGYYNEQFF
CDR3 DNA: TGCAGCGAGAGGGGATACTACAATGAGCAGTTCTTC

J gene: TRBJ2-2
V gene: TRBV11-3
clone size: large
D gene: -
CDR3 protein: CASSGSTSTGELFF
CDR3 DNA: TGTGCCAGCAGCGGCTCAACTAGCACCGGGGAGCTGTTTTTT

J gene: TRBJ2-7
V gene: TRBV14
clone size: -
D gene: TRBD1
CDR3 protein: CASSQGVRTGYSYEQYF
CDR3 DNA: TGTGCCAGCAGCCAAGGAGTCCGGACAGGGTACTCCTACGAGCAGTACTTC

J gene: TRBJ1-5
V gene: TRBV19
clone size: large
D gene: -
CDR3 protein: CASRSRGGQQPQHF
CDR3 DNA: TGTGCCAGTAGATCCCGGGGGGGGCAGCAGCCCCAGCATTTT

J gene: TRBJ1-1
V gene: TRBV25-1
clone size: -
D gene: TRBD1
CDR3 protein: CASSEPDRANTEAFF
CDR3 DNA: TGTGCCAGCAGTGAACCCGACAGGGCGAACACTGAAGCTTTCTTT

J gene: TRBJ1-2
V gene: TRBV6-8
clone size: few
D gene: TRBD1
CDR3 protein: CASSDNRGPYYGYTF
CDR3 DNA: TGTGCCAGCAGTGATAACAGGGGGCCCTACTATGGCTACACCTTC

J gene: TRBJ2-5
V gene: TRBV15
clone size: -
D gene: TRBD2
CDR3 protein: CATSRDSGGKETQYF
CDR3 DNA: TGTGCCACCAGCAGAGATAGCGGGGGTAAAGAGACCCAGTACTTC

J gene: TRBJ1-2
V gene: TRBV28
clone size: -
D gene: -
CDR3 protein: CASSLSDRFGYTF
CDR3 DNA: TGTGCCAGCAGTTTATCCGACAGGTTTGGCTACACCTTC

J gene: TRBJ2-7
V gene: TRBV19
clone size: -
D gene: TRBD2
CDR3 protein: CASSIALAGVTEQYF
CDR3 DNA: TGTGCCAGTAGTATAGCACTAGCGGGAGTTACCGAGCAGTACTTC

J gene: TRBJ2-5
V gene: TRBV10-2
clone size: -
D gene: -
CDR3 protein: CASSDQTGQETQYF
CDR3 DNA: TGCGCCAGCAGTGATCAGACGGGACAAGAGACCCAGTACTTC

J gene: TRBJ2-3
V gene: TRBV4-1
clone size: medium-sized
D gene: -
CDR3 protein: CASSGGPASTDTQYF
CDR3 DNA: TGCGCCAGCAGCGGGGGACCTGCTAGCACAGATACGCAGTATTTT

J gene: TRBJ2-2
V gene: TRBV11-3
clone size: -
D gene: -
CDR3 protein: CASSLGQYTGELFF
CDR3 DNA: TGTGCCAGCAGCTTAGGCCAGTACACCGGGGAGCTGTTTTTT

J gene: TRBJ2-3
V gene: TRBV9
clone size: -
D gene: TRBD2
CDR3 protein: CASTVLAGGTDTQYF
CDR3 DNA: TGTGCCAGCACCGTACTAGCGGGAGGGACAGATACGCAGTATTTT

J gene: TRBJ2-6
V gene: TRBV5-1
clone size: -
D gene: -
CDR3 protein: CASSSLMPSGANVLTF
CDR3 DNA: TGCGCCAGCAGCTCCTTAATGCCCTCTGGGGCCAACGTCCTGACTTTC

J gene: TRBJ2-1
V gene: TRBV19
clone size: -
D gene: -
CDR3 protein: CASSMGGTNLSPYNEQFF
CDR3 DNA: TGTGCCAGTAGTATGGGGGGTACCAACTTGTCTCCCTACAATGAGCAGTTCTTC

J gene: TRBJ1-2
V gene: TRBV6-8
clone size: medium-sized
D gene: -
CDR3 protein: CASRGQGTIFSTNYGYTF
CDR3 DNA: TGTGCCAGCAGGGGACAAGGAACAATTTTCTCTACTAACTATGGCTACACCTTC

J gene: TRBJ2-5
V gene: TRBV29-1
clone size: -
D gene: -
CDR3 protein: CSVEYGRMETQYF
CDR3 DNA: TGCAGCGTTGAGTACGGGAGAATGGAGACCCAGTACTTC

J gene: TRBJ1-2
V gene: TRBV25-1
clone size: few
D gene: -
CDR3 protein: CASSRDGLGGYTF
CDR3 DNA: TGTGCCAGTTCTCGGGACGGCTTAGGAGGCTACACCTTC

J gene: TRBJ1-1
V gene: TRBV6-8
clone size: -
D gene: -
CDR3 protein: CASSYQSWSTEAFF
CDR3 DNA: TGTGCCAGCAGTTACCAGAGTTGGAGCACTGAAGCTTTCTTT

J gene: TRBJ1-4
V gene: TRBV5-1
clone size: -
D gene: -
CDR3 protein: CASRNGFKAAATNEKLFF
CDR3 DNA: TGCGCCTCCCGTAATGGCTTTAAGGCAGCGGCGACTAATGAAAAACTGTTTTTT

J gene: TRBJ2-7
V gene: TRBV11-3
clone size: medium-sized
D gene: -
CDR3 protein: CASSLFSGVGYEQYF
CDR3 DNA: TGTGCCAGCAGCTTATTTTCCGGGGTGGGCTACGAGCAGTACTTC

J gene: TRBJ1-3
V gene: TRBV10-2
clone size: -
D gene: -
CDR3 protein: CAIRPTYEGNTIYF
CDR3 DNA: TGCGCCATCAGACCAACATACGAAGGAAACACCATATATTTT